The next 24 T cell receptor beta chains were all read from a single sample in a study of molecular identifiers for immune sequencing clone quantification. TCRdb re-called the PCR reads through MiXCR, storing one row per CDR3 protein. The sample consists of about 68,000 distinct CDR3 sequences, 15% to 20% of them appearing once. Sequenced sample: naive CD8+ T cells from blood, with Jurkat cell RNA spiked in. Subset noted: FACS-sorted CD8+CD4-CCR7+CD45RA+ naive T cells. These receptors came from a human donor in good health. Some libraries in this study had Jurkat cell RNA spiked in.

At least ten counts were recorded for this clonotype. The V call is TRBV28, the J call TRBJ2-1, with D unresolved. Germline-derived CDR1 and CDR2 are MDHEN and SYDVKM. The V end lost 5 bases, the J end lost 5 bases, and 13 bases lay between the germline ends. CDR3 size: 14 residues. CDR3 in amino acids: CASSGVVTDNEQFF. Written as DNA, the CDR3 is TGTGCCAGCAGTGGAGTAGTCACTGACAATGAGCAGTTCTTC.

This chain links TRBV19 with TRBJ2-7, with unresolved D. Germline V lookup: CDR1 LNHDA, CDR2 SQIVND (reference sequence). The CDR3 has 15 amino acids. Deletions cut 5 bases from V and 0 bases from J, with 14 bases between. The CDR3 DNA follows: TGTGCCAGTAGTCCGACTGGTCTCCCCTCCTACGAGCAGTACTTC. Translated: CASSPTGLPSYEQYF.

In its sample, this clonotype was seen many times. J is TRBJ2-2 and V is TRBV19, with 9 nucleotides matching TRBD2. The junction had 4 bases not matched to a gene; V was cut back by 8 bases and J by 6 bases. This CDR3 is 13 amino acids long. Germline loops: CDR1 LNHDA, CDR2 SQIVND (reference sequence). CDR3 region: CASWGLAPGELFF. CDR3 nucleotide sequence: TGTGCCAGTTGGGGACTAGCTCCCGGGGAGCTGTTTTTT.

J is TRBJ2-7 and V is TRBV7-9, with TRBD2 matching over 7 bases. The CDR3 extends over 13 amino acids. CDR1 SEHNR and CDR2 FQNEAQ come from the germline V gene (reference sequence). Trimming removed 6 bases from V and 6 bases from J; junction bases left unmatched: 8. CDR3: CASSNGPGGEQYF. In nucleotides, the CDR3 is TGTGCCAGCAGTAACGGTCCGGGGGGCGAGCAGTACTTC.

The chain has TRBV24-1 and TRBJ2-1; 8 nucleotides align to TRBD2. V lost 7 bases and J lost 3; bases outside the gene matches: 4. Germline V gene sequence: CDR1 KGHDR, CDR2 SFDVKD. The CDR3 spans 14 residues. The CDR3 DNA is TGTGCCACCAGAGCGGGAGATGACTACAATGAGCAGTTCTTC. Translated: CATRAGDDYNEQFF.

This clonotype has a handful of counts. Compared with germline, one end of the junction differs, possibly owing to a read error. CDR3 residues: CASGTGVPF. Written as DNA, the CDR3 is TGCGCCAGCGGGACAGGGGTCCCCTTC. The chain links TRBV5-1 to TRBJ2-7, with 10 bases identical to TRBD1. This CDR3 comprises 9 residues. Germline V gene lookup returns CDR1 SGHRS and CDR2 YFSETQ.

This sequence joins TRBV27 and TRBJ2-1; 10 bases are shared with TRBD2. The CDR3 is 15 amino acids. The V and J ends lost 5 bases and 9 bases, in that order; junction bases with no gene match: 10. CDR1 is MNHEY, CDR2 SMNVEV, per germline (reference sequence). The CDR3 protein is CASSVPGLAPFEQFF. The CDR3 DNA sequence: TGTGCCAGCAGTGTACCGGGACTAGCGCCATTTGAGCAGTTCTTC.

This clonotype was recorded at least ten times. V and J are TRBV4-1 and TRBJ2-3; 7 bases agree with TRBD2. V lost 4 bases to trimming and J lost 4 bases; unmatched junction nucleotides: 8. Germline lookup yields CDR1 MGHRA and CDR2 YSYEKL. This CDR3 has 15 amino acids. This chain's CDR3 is CASSLRLAPADTQYF. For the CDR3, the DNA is TGCGCCAGCAGCCTGAGACTAGCCCCAGCAGATACGCAGTATTTT.

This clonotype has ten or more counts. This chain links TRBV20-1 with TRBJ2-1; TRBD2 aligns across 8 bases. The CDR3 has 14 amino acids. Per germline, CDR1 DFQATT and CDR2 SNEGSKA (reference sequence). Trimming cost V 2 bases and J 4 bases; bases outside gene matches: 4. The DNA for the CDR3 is TGCAGTGCTAGAACGACTAGCGCTTACAATGAGCAGTTCTTC. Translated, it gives CSARTTSAYNEQFF.

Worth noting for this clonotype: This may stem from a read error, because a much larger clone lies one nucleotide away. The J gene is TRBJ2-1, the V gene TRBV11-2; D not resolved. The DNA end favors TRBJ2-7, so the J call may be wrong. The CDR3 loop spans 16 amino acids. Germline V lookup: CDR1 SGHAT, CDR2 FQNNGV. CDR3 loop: CASSLYPGNSYNEQYF. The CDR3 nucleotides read TGTGCCAGCAGCTTGTATCCGGGTAACTCCTACAATGAGCAGTACTTC.

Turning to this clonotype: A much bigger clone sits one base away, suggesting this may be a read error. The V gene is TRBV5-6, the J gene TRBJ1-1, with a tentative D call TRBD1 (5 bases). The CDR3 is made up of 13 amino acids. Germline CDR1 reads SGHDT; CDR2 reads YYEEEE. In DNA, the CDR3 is TGTGCCAGCAGCTTGGAATGGGGCACTGGAGCTTTCTTT. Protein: CASSLEWGTGAFF.

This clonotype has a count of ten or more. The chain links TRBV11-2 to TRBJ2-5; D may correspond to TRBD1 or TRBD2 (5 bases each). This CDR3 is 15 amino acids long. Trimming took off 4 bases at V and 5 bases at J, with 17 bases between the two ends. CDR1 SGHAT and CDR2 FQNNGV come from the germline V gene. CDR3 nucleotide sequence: TGTGCCAGCAGCTCAACCTCCAGGGACCTGGAGACCCAGTACTTC. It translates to CASSSTSRDLETQYF.

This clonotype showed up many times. The CDR3 DNA reads TGTGCCAGCAGCCTCCCAGGGAGCGGGCGCACAGATACGCAGTATTTT. It encodes CASSLPGSGRTDTQYF. V and J are TRBV7-9 and TRBJ2-3, with a tentative D call TRBD2 (6 bases). Germline CDR1 and CDR2: SEHNR and FQNEAQ (reference sequence). This CDR3 is built from 16 residues. V lost 5 bases and J 1 base, leaving 16 bases between the germline ends.

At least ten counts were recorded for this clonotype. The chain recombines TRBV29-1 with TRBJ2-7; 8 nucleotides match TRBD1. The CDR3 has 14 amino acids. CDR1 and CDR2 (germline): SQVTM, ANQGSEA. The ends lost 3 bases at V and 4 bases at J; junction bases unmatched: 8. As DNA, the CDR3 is TGCAGCGTTGAGACTAGGACAGGGACATACGAGCAGTACTTC. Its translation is CSVETRTGTYEQYF.

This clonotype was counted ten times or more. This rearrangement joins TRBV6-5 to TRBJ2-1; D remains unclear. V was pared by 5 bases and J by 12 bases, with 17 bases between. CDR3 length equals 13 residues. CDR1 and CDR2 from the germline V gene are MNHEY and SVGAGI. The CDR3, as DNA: TGTGCCAGCAGTCCCTGGACCAACTCCGGGCAGTTCTTC. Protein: CASSPWTNSGQFF.

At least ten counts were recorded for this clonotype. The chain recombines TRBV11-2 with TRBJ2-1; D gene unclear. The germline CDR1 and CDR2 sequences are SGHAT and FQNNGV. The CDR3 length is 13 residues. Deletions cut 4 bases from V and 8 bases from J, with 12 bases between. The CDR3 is CASSSYVTDEQFF. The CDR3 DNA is TGTGCCAGCAGCTCCTATGTCACCGATGAGCAGTTCTTC.

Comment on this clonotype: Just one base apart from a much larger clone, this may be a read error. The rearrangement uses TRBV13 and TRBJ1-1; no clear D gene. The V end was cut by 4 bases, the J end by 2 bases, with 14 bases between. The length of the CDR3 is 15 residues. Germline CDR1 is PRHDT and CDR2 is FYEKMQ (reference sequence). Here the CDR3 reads CASSSWAITNTEAFF. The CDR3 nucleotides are TGTGCCAGCAGCTCGTGGGCCATAACAAACACTGAAGCTTTCTTT.

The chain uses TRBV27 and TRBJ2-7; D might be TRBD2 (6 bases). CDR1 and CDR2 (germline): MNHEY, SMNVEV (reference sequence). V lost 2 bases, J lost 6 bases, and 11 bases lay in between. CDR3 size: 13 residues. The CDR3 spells CASSLGGWSEQYF. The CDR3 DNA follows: TGTGCCAGCAGTTTAGGAGGGTGGTCCGAGCAGTACTTC.

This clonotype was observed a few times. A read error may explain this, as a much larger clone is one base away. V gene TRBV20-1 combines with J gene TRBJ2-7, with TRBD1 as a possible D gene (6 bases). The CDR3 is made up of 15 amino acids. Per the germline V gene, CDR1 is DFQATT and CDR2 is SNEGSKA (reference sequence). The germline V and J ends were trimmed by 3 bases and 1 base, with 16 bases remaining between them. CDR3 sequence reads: CSARSAGTISYEQYF. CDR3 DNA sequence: TGCAGTGCTAGGTCAGCCGGGACAATTTCCTACGAGCAGTACTTC.

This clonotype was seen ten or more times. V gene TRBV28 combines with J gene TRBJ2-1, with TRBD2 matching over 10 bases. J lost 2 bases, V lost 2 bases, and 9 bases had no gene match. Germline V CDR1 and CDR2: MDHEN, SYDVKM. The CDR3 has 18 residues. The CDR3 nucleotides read TGTGCCAGCAGTTTAGTAGCTAGCGGGAGTCCCCCCTACAATGAGCAGTTCTTC. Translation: CASSLVASGSPPYNEQFF.

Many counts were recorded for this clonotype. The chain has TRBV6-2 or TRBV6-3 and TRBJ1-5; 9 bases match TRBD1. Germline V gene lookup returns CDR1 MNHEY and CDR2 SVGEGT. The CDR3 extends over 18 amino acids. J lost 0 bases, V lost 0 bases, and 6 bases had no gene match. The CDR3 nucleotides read TGTGCCAGCAGTTACTCGACGGAGGACAGGGGTAGCAATCAGCCCCAGCATTTT. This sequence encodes CASSYSTEDRGSNQPQHF.

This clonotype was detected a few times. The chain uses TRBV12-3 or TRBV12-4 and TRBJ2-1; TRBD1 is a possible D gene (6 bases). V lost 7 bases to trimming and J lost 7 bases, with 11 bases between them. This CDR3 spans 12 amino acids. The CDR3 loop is CASTRGQNEQFF. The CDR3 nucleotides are TGTGCCAGCACCCGGGGACAAAATGAGCAGTTCTTC.

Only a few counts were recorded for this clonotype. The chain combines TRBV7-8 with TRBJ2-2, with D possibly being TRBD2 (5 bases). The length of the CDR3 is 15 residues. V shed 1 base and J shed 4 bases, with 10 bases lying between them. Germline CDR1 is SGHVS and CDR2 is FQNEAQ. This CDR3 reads CASSLVPLATGELFF. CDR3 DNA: TGTGCCAGCAGCTTAGTCCCCCTAGCCACCGGGGAGCTGTTTTTT. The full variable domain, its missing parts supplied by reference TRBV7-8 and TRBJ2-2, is GAGVSQSPRYKVAKRGQDVALRCDPISGHVSLFWYQQALGQGPEFLTYFQNEAQLDKSGLPSDRFFAERPEGSVSTLKIQRTQQEDSAVYLCASSLVPLATGELFFGEGSRLTVL.

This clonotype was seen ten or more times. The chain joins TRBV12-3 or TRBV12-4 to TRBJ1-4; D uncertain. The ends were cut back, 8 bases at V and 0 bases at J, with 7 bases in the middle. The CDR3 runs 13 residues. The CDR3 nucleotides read TGTGCCAGCGGTGGAGCAACTAATGAAAAACTGTTTTTT. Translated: CASGGATNEKLFF.